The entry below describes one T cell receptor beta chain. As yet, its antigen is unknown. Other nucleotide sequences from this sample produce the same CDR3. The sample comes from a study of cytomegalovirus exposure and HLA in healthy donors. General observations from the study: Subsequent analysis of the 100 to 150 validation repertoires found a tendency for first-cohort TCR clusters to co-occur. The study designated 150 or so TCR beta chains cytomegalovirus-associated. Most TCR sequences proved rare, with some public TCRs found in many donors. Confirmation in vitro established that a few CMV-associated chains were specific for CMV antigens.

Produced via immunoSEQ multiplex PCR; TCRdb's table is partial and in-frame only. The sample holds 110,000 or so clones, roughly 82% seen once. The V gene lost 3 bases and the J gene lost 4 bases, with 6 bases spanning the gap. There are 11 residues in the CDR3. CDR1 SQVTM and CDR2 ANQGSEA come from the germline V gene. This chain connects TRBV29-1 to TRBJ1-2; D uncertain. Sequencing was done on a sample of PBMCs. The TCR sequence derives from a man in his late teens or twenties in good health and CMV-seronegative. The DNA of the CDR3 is TGCAGCGTTGACACCGGCTATGGCTACACCTTC. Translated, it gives CSVDTGYGYTF.